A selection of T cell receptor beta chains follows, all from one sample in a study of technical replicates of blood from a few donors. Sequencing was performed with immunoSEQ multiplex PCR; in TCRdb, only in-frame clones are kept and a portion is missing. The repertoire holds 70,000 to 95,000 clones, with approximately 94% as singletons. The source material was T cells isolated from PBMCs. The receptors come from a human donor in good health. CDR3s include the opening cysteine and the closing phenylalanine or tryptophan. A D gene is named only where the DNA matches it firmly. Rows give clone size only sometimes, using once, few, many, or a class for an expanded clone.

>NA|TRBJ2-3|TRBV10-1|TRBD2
TGCGCCAGCATCCCCACCGGGACTATCCGGACAGATACGCAGTATTTT
CASIPTGTIRTDTQYF
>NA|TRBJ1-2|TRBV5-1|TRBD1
TGCGCCAGCAGCTCCGGACAGGCCGGTATTGGCTACACCTTC
CASSSGQAGIGYTF
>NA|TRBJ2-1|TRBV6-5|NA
TGTGCCAGCAGTCCTAGCTGGAGCAGGAGCAATGAGCAGTTCTTC
CASSPSWSRSNEQFF
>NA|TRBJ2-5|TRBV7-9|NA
TGTGCCAGCAGCTTAGCGTCTCTGTACCAAGAGACCCAGTACTTC
CASSLASLYQETQYF
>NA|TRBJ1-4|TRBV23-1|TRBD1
TGCGCCAGCAGCCAAGGAAACCGGGACAGGCGAAATGAAAAACTGTTTTTT
CASSQGNRDRRNEKLFF
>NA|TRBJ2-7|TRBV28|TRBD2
TGTGCCAGCAGCTGTCGAACTTTAGCGGGAGGTCCCAACGAGCAGTACTTC
CASSCRTLAGGPNEQYF
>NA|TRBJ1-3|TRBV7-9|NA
TGTGCCAGCAGCTCCAACTCTGGAAACACCATATATTTT
CASSSNSGNTIYF
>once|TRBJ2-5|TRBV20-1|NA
TGCAGTGCTACAGGGCAGGAGACCCAGTACTTC
CSATGQETQYF
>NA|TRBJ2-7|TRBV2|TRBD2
TGTGCCAGCAAGGCCGTAACGGGAGGCGATTACGAGCAGTACTTC
CASKAVTGGDYEQYF
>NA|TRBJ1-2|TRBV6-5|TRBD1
TGTGCCAGCAGTGGCGACAGGGTTGGAGTCTATGGCTACACCTTC
CASSGDRVGVYGYTF
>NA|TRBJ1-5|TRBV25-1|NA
TGTGCCAGCATCTTCCCTACGGAGCCTTATAGCAATCAGCCCCAGCATTTT
CASIFPTEPYSNQPQHF
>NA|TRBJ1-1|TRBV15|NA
TGTGCCACCAGCAACAGCGAGGGCGGCACTGAAGCTTTCTTT
CATSNSEGGTEAFF
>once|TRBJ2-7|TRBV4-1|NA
TGCGCCAGCAGCCAAGATAGTGTACCCCGTCGGTACGAGCAGTACTTC
CASSQDSVPRRYEQYF
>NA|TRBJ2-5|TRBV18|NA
TGTGCCAGCTCATATCAAGAGACCCAGTACTTC
CASSYQETQYF
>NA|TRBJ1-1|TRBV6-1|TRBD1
TGTGCCAGCAGGACAGGGGGTAATGAAGCTTTCTTT
CASRTGGNEAFF
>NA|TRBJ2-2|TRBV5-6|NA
TGTGCCAGCAGCGAAGGGGGAACGGGGGAGCTGTTTTTT
CASSEGGTGELFF
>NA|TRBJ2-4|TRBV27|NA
TGTGCCAGCAGCCCCCGCGAGCTCCGAGCCAAAAACATTCAGTACTTC
CASSPRELRAKNIQYF
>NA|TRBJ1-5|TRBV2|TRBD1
TGTGCCAGCAGTGATTTGGGGACAGGGCTCAATCAGCCCCAGCATTTT
CASSDLGTGLNQPQHF
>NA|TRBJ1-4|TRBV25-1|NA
TGTGCCAGCAGTCCTCAAACGGCAACTAATGAAAAACTGTTTTTT
CASSPQTATNEKLFF
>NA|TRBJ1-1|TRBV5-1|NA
TGCGCCAGCAGCTTGGGTTCAGGGCCGAACACTGAAGCTTTCTTT
CASSLGSGPNTEAFF
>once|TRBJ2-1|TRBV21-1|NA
TGTGCCAGCAGCAATCCAGGGCAATTAGGTGGACGGACCCCTTGTGTCTACAATGAGCAGTTCTTC
CASSNPGQLGGRTPCVYNEQFF
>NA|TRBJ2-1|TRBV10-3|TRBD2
TGTGCCACCGCTCCCACCTTAAGGACTAGCGGGGGGGATAATGAGCAGTTCTTC
CATAPTLRTSGGDNEQFF
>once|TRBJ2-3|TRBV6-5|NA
TGTGCCAGCAGTTACTCCAAGCGTGCAGATACGCAGTATTTT
CASSYSKRADTQYF
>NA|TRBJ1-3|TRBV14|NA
TGTGCCAGCAGCCAAGCCGGGAGGGTTCTCTCTGGAAACACCATATATTTT
CASSQAGRVLSGNTIYF
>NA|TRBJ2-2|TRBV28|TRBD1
TGTGCCAGCAGGCCCGGGACAGGAGCTTGGGGCGGGGAGCTGTTTTTT
CASRPGTGAWGGELFF
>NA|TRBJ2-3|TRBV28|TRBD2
TGTGCCAGCAGTTTATTGAGCGGGAGGTATAGAGATACGCAGTATTTT
CASSLLSGRYRDTQYF
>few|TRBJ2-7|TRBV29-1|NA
TGCAGCGTTGTGTTCGGGGTGAGGTACGAGCAGTACTTC
CSVVFGVRYEQYF
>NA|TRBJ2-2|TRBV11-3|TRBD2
TGTGCCAGCAGCTTAATACAGAGCGGGGCCGGGGAGCTGTTTTTT
CASSLIQSGAGELFF
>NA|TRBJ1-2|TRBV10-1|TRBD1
TGCGCCAGCAGTCGGGACAGGGAAGGTGGCTACACCTTC
CASSRDREGGYTF
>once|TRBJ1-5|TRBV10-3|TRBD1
TGTGCCATCAGGAGGGACAGGGGGCTGGATCAGCCCCAGCATTTT
CAIRRDRGLDQPQHF
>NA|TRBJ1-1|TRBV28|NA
TGTGCCAGCCATAAAACTATGGAAACTGAAGCTTTCTTT
CASHKTMETEAFF